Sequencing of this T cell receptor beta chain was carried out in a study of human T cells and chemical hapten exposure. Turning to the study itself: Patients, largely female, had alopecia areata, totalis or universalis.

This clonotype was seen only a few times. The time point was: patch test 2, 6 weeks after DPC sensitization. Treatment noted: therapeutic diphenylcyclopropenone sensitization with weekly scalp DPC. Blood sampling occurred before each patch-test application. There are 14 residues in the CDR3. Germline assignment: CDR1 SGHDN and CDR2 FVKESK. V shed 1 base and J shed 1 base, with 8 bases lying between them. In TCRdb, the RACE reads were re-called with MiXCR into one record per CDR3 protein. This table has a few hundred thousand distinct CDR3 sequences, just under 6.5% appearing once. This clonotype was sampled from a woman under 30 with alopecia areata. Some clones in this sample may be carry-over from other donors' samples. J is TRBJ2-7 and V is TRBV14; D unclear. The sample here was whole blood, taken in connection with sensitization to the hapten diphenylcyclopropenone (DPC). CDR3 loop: CASSQVEYSYEQYF. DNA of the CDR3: TGTGCCAGCAGCCAAGTGGAGTATTCCTACGAGCAGTACTTC. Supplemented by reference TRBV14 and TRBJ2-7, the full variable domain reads EAGVTQFPSHSVIEKGQTVTLRCDPISGHDNLYWYRRVMGKEIKFLLHFVKESKQDESGMPNNRFLAERTGGTYSTLKVQPAELEDSGVYFCASSQVEYSYEQYFGPGTRLTVT.